There are a few counts of the clone carrying this T cell receptor (beta chain). The method was immunoSEQ multiplex PCR; TCRdb's version includes in-frame clones alone and lacks a portion of them. The top ten clones hold 15% to 20% of a sample with some 10,000 clones, under 85% of them seen once. The entry originates in a study of T cell changes during pregnancy in multiple sclerosis. Trimming stripped 8 bases from V and 0 bases from J, with 5 bases between. The germline V gene has CDR1 MNHEY and CDR2 SMNVEV (reference sequence). The CDR3 length is 12 residues. This specimen was CD8+ T cells from peripheral blood mononuclear cells, taken in the third trimester of pregnancy. The sequence derives from a female donor in good health, enrolled as a control in a pregnancy study. The chain has TRBV27 and TRBJ1-3; D is uncertain. CDR3: CASGPSGNTIYF. The CDR3 DNA reads as TGTGCCAGCGGCCCCTCTGGAAACACCATATATTTT.